Each of the 10 T cell receptor beta chains below was sequenced from the same sample in a study of T cells in Graves' hyperthyroidism and ophthalmopathy. Authors of the study amplified TCR beta CDR3 regions from RNA transcripts. The TCR CDR3 was amplified in a first-round RT-PCR using the HTBI primer set. From the multiplex PCR reads, TCRdb called clonotypes with MiXCR, one entry per CDR3 protein. The profile covers 490,000 or so distinct CDR3 sequences, with about 16% appearing a single time and approximately 32% taken by the ten largest. The sequenced material came from blood. All receptors derive from a woman in her twenties or thirties with Graves' ophthalmopathy.

The chain carries TRBV4-1 and TRBJ2-3, with 12 bases fitting TRBD2. J lost 7 bases, V lost 0 bases, and 5 bases had no gene match. Germline V CDR1 and CDR2: MGHRA, YSYEKL. This CDR3 is built from 16 residues. CDR3 amino acids: CASSQERLAGDNTQYF. The CDR3 coding sequence is TGCGCCAGCAGCCAAGAACGACTAGCGGGAGACAATACGCAGTATTTT.

V gene TRBV24-1 combines with J gene TRBJ1-2; TRBD1 is a possible D gene (5 bases). This CDR3 comprises 13 residues. Trimming removed 5 bases at V and 4 bases at J, with 10 bases between. Germline V gene sequence: CDR1 KGHDR, CDR2 SFDVKD. This chain's CDR3 is CATSGGTGYGYTF. The CDR3 coding sequence is TGTGCCACCAGTGGCGGGACGGGCTATGGCTACACCTTC.

Ten or more counts support this clonotype. The chain employs TRBV3-1 and TRBJ2-3; D gene ambiguous. Between the trimmed V and J ends, which lost 0 bases and 1 base, there was a span of 5 bases. This CDR3 is 14 amino acids long. In germline, CDR1 is LGHDT, CDR2 YNNKEL (reference sequence). The chain's CDR3 is CASSQDRRTDTQYF. The CDR3 nucleotides are TGTGCCAGCAGCCAAGACAGGCGCACAGATACGCAGTATTTT.

This clonotype was seen ten or more times. The rearrangement joins TRBV20-1 to TRBJ2-3, with TRBD2 matching 10 bases. Germline V lookup: CDR1 DFQATT, CDR2 SNEGSKA (reference sequence). This CDR3 region has 14 residues. The V and J ends lost 5 bases and 4 bases, in that order; junction bases with no gene match: 6. CDR3 sequence (DNA): TGCAGTGCTCGGCCTAGCGGGAGCGCAGATACGCAGTATTTT. Translated, it gives CSARPSGSADTQYF.

The rearrangement joins TRBV25-1 to TRBJ2-2; D gene uncertain. CDR3 length: 15 amino acids. The V end lost 2 bases, the J end lost 6 bases, and 13 bases lay between the germline ends. The germline V gene has CDR1 MGHDK and CDR2 SYGVNS. CDR3 sequence: CASSEGSFGPGELFF. The CDR3 nucleotides are TGTGCCAGCAGTGAAGGAAGCTTCGGACCCGGGGAGCTGTTTTTT.

In this sample, this clonotype turned up many times. The rearrangement links TRBV12-3 or TRBV12-4 to TRBJ1-2; 8 bases fit TRBD1. There are 14 residues in the CDR3. Trimming cost V 4 bases and J 3 bases; bases outside gene matches: 4. The CDR3 region is CASSSTTGDYGYTF. CDR3 DNA sequence: TGTGCCAGCAGTTCAACGACAGGGGACTATGGCTACACCTTC.

This chain joins TRBV28 and TRBJ2-2, with D perhaps TRBD1 or TRBD2 (5 bases each). The CDR3 length is 16 residues. The germline gives CDR1 MDHEN, CDR2 SYDVKM. Trimming took 4 bases from V and 4 from J, leaving 16 bases between them. The CDR3 nucleotides are TGTGCCAGCAGTTCCCCCGGGGCGCGAGGCACCGGGGAGCTGTTTTTT. This encodes CASSSPGARGTGELFF. Based on the CDR3 plus reference TRBV28 and TRBJ2-2, the full variable domain is DVKVTQSSRYLVKRTGEKVFLECVQDMDHENMFWYRQDPGLGLRLIYFSYDVKMKEKGDIPEGYSVSREKKERFSLILESASTNQTSMYLCASSSPGARGTGELFFGEGSRLTVL.

This chain joins TRBV10-3 and TRBJ2-1; 10 bases line up with TRBD2. The germline V gene encodes CDR1 ENHRY and CDR2 SYGVKD. This CDR3 region has 16 residues. V trimming: 2 bases; J trimming: 5 bases; junction bases outside the gene matches: 6. CDR3 nucleotides: TGTGCCATCAGTGAGCGGCTAGCGGGAGCCGACAATGAGCAGTTCTTC. It is translated as CAISERLAGADNEQFF.

Ten or more counts support this clonotype. V and J are TRBV28 and TRBJ2-1; D uncertain. Germline loops: CDR1 MDHEN, CDR2 SYDVKM. Deletions cut 9 bases from V and 5 bases from J, with 17 bases between. The CDR3 contains 14 residues. CDR3 nucleotides: TGTGCCAGTAGGAGCCTACAGATTCACAATGAGCAGTTCTTC. As protein: CASRSLQIHNEQFF.

This clonotype was recorded many times. V is TRBV13 and J is TRBJ2-7; 7 nucleotides match TRBD1. The CDR3 is 13 amino acids. Per germline, CDR1 PRHDT and CDR2 FYEKMQ (reference sequence). V was pared by 3 bases and J by 7 bases, with 6 bases of the junction left unmatched. CDR3 coding DNA: TGTGCCAGCAGCTTTACAGGGGCGGAAGAGCAGTACTTC. Translation: CASSFTGAEEQYF.